The entry below gives a single T cell receptor (beta chain) sequence along with its context. CDR1 is SGDLS and CDR2 is YYNGEE in the germline V gene. This CDR3 comprises 17 residues. The germline V and J ends were trimmed by 3 bases and 0 bases, with 16 bases remaining between them. Original methodology: For nucleated cells, counts were estimated from reference gene primer amplification. Assay used: immunoSEQ multiplex PCR; TCRdb lists only in-frame clones, some missing. V and J calls and clone size are given by that table; D and trimming were obtained from the DNA. The repertoire holds 270,000 or so clones, with 80% to 90% as singletons. This sample was included in a study of blood T cell repertoires in COVID-19. Participants' reported clinical history set cohort assignment.

The rearrangement uses TRBV9 and TRBJ1-3, with D perhaps TRBD1 (5 bases). Source material: PBMCs or T cells enriched from blood (not recorded which). This sequence was found in a woman in her thirties with acute COVID-19. CDR3 sequence (DNA): TGTGCCAGCAGCGGAGGCACAGGCCTAAGCTCTGGAAACACCATATATTTT. Its protein is CASSGGTGLSSGNTIYF.